This record looks at one TCR beta chain sequence and its context. This table comes from immunoSEQ multiplex PCR, and its TCRdb copy is limited to in-frame clones, with some not included. The profile shows roughly 250,000 clones, 87% of them singletons. This record belongs to a study of blood T cell repertoires in COVID-19. Between the trimmed V and J ends, which lost 4 bases and 2 bases, there was a span of 11 bases. The CDR3 loop spans 14 amino acids. Germline assignment: CDR1 SGHTS and CDR2 YDEGEE. The gene calls are TRBV5-8 and TRBJ2-3; TRBD1 might be the D (6 bases). The sample comprised PBMCs or T cells enriched from blood (not recorded which). The TCR sequence derives from a woman in her thirties with acute COVID-19. CDR3 sequence (DNA): TGTGCCAGCAGCCTCGGACAGTTCACAGATACGCAGTATTTT. It yields the protein CASSLGQFTDTQYF. The full variable domain, completed using reference TRBV5-8 and TRBJ2-3, is EAGVTQSPTHLIKTRGQQATLRCSPISGHTSVYWYQQALGLGLQFLLWYDEGEERNRGNFPPRFSGRQFPNYSSELNVNALELEDSALYLCASSLGQFTDTQYFGPGTRLTVL.